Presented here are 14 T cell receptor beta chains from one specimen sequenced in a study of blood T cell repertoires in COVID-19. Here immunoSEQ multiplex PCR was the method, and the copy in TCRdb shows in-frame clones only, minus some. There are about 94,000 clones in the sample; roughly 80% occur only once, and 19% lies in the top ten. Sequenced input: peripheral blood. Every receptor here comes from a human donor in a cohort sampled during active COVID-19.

CDR3 sequence: CASSSPELELGTDTQYF. The CDR3 DNA reads TGTGCCAGCAGCTCCCCGGAGCTAGAACTCGGAACAGATACGCAGTATTTT. V is TRBV5-4 and J is TRBJ2-3; the D is unclear. The CDR3 has 17 residues. Trimming left V 3 bases short and J 3 bases short, with 20 bases between. Germline assignment: CDR1 SGHNT and CDR2 YYREEE (reference sequence).

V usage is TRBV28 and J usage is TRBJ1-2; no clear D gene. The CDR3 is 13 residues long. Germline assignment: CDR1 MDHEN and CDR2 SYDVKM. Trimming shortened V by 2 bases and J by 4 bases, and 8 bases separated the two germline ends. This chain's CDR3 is CASSLAVRYGYTF. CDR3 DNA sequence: TGTGCCAGCAGTTTAGCGGTCCGCTATGGCTACACCTTC.

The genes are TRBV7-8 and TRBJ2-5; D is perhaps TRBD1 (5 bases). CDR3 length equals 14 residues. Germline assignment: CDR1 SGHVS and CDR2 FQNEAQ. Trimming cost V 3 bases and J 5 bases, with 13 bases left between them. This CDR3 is CASSLQGRVETQYF. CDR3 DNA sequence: TGTGCCAGCAGCTTGCAGGGTCGAGTGGAGACCCAGTACTTC.

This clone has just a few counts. The CDR3: CASSILGAYSNQPQHF. The CDR3 nucleotides are TGTGCCAGTAGTATACTGGGGGCGTATAGCAATCAGCCCCAGCATTTT. J is TRBJ1-5 and V is TRBV19; D is possibly TRBD1 (6 bases). This CDR3 has 16 amino acids. Germline lookup yields CDR1 LNHDA and CDR2 SQIVND (reference sequence). Trimming took 2 bases from V and 0 from J, leaving 11 bases between them.

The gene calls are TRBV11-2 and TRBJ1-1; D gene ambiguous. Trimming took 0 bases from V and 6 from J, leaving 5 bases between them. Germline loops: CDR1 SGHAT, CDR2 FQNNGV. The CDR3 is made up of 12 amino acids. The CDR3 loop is CASSLERAEAFF. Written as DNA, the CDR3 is TGTGCCAGCAGCTTAGAGAGGGCTGAAGCTTTCTTT.

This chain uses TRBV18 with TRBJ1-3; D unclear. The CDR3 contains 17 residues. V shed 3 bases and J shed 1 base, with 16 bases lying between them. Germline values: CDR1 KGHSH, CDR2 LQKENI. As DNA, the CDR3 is TGTGCCAGCTCACCGACTTTACTCACAACGTCTGGAAACACCATATATTTT. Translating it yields CASSPTLLTTSGNTIYF.

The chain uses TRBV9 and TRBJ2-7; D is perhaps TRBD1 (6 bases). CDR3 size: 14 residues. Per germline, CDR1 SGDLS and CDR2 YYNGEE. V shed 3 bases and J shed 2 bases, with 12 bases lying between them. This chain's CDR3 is CASSAQGQTYEQYF. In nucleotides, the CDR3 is TGTGCCAGCAGCGCACAGGGACAAACCTACGAGCAGTACTTC.

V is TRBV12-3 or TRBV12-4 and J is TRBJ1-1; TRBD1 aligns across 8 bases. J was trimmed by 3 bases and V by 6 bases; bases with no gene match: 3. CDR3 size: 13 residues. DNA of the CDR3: TGTGCCAGCAGCATGGACAGGGACACTGAAGCTTTCTTT. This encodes CASSMDRDTEAFF.

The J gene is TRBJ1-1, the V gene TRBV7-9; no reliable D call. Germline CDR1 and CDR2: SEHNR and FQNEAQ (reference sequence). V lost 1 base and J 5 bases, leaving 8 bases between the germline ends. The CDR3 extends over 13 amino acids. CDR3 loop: CASSLGGGTEAFF. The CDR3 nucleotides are TGTGCCAGCAGCTTAGGAGGAGGGACTGAAGCTTTCTTT.

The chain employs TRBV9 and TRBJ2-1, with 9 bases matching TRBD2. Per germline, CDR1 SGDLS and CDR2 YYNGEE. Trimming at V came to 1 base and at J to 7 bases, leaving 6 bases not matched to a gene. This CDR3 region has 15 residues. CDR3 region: CASSVRGGRGNEQFF. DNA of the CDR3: TGTGCCAGCAGCGTAAGGGGCGGGAGGGGGAATGAGCAGTTCTTC.

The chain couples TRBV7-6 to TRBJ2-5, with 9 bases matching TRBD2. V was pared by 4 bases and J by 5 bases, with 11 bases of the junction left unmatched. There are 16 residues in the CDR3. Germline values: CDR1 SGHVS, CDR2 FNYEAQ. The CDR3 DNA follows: TGTGCCAGCAGCTCTCTTAGACTAGCGGCAGGGGAGACCCAGTACTTC. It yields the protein CASSSLRLAAGETQYF.

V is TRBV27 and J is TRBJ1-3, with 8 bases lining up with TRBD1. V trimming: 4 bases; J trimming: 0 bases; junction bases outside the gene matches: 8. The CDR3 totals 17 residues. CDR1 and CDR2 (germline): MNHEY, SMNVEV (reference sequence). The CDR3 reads CASSSTPGQGSGNTIYF. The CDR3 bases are TGTGCCAGCAGTTCAACCCCTGGACAGGGCTCTGGAAACACCATATATTTT.

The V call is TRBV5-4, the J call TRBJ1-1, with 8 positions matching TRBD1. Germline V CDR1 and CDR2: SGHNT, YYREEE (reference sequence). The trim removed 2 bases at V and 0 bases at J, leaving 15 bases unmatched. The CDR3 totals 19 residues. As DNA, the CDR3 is TGTGCCAGCAGCTTTACGGACAGGGCGGTATTGGTGATGAACACTGAAGCTTTCTTT. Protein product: CASSFTDRAVLVMNTEAFF.

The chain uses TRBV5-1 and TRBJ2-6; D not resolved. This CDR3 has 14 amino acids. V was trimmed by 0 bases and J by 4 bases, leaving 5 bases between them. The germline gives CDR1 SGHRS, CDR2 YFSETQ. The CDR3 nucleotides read TGCGCCAGCAGCTTGGTAGCCGGGGCCAACGTCCTGACTTTC. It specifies CASSLVAGANVLTF.